A single T cell receptor beta chain is shown here with its context. V lost 5 bases to trimming and J lost 5 bases; unmatched junction nucleotides: 13. The CDR3 extends over 16 amino acids. Germline V gene sequence: CDR1 SGHRS, CDR2 YFSETQ. This record comes from a study of blood T cell repertoires in COVID-19. Produced via immunoSEQ multiplex PCR; TCRdb's table is partial and in-frame only. The sample gives 260,000 or so clones, roughly 85% of which show up once; about 2.5% is in the top ten. This study enrolled people aged roughly 18 to 100 from about two dozen US geographic areas. Sequenced material: PBMCs or T cells enriched from blood (not recorded which). The chain links TRBV5-1 to TRBJ2-5, with 9 bases aligning to TRBD1. The receptor was derived from a woman aged 45-65 years who had recovered from COVID-19. This chain's CDR3 is CASSSFPGQGWETQYF. For the CDR3, the DNA is TGCGCCAGCAGTTCATTTCCGGGACAGGGTTGGGAGACCCAGTACTTC.